This record looks at one T cell receptor (beta chain) sequence and its context. The data derive from a study of cytotoxic CD8 clonotypes in ibrutinib-treated CLL. The data were produced by immunoSEQ multiplex PCR, yet TCRdb's version contains in-frame clones alone and is incomplete. The table includes 110,000 to 150,000 clones, approximately 77% detected once. The CDR3 consists of 14 residues. From germline, CDR1 is LNHDA and CDR2 SQIVND (reference sequence). V was cut by 5 bases and J by 4 bases, with 12 bases left in between. The V call is TRBV19, the J call TRBJ2-1, with a possible D match to TRBD2 (6 bases). The material sequenced was PBMCs, taken after 12 months of ibrutinib treatment. The source is a human donor with chronic lymphocytic leukemia. As DNA, the CDR3 is TGTGCCAGTAGTTCGGTGGGGGGTTACAATGAGCAGTTCTTC. It yields the protein CASSSVGGYNEQFF.